The 13 T cell receptor beta chains in this list originate from one sample, sequenced in a study of spatial heterogeneity in lung cancer. Stated time point: sample taken at primary tumor resection. Unsorted whole RNA of tumor, nontumor lung or frozen PBMC was sequenced. MiXCR was run by TCRdb on the 5' RACE reads, yielding one entry per CDR3 protein. The sample holds roughly 82,000 distinct CDR3 sequences, around 13% seen once. This material consisted of PBMCs, taken at surgery. All receptors come from a male donor with early-stage non-small cell lung cancer.

V gene TRBV19 combines with J gene TRBJ2-5; D is tentatively TRBD1 or TRBD2 (6 bases each). Trimming shortened V by 5 bases and J by 4 bases, and 17 bases separated the two germline ends. Germline loops: CDR1 LNHDA, CDR2 SQIVND (reference sequence). The CDR3 length is 15 residues. Here the CDR3 reads CASSPWMGGRETQYF. For the CDR3, the DNA is TGTGCCAGTAGTCCCTGGATGGGGGGCCGAGAGACCCAGTACTTC.

The J gene is TRBJ1-5, the V gene TRBV6-5; TRBD1 is a possible D gene (5 bases). CDR1 and CDR2 from the germline V gene are MNHEY and SVGAGI. V was trimmed by 4 bases and J by 3 bases, leaving 16 bases between them. The CDR3 contains 16 residues. The CDR3 bases are TGTGCCAGCAGTTCTAGATTAACAGGATTCAATCAGCCCCAGCATTTT. Protein sequence: CASSSRLTGFNQPQHF.

Details on this clonotype: One base away lies a much larger clone, so this may be a sequencing read error. Because it lacks the conserved phenylalanine or tryptophan at the end, this CDR3 is likely a read error. The chain couples TRBV12-3 or TRBV12-4 to TRBJ1-1; tentative D call: TRBD1 (6 bases). The germline V and J ends were trimmed by 3 bases and 7 bases, with 15 bases remaining between them. The CDR3 has 14 amino acids. As DNA, the CDR3 is TGTGCCAGCAGTTTGATCTCGGGGGCGGATGAAGCTTTCCTT. It is translated as CASSLISGADEAFL.

This clonotype was detected only a few times. V and J are TRBV29-1 and TRBJ2-5; the D is unclear. V lost 3 bases to trimming and J lost 7 bases, with 18 bases between them. Germline CDR1 SQVTM, CDR2 ANQGSEA. The CDR3 is 14 amino acids. The CDR3 sequence is CSVERGLGLGTQYF. The CDR3 coding sequence is TGCAGCGTTGAGCGTGGCTTAGGTCTGGGGACCCAGTACTTC. Using reference TRBV29-1 and TRBJ2-5 for the parts outside the CDR3, the full variable domain is SAVISQKPSRDICQRGTSLTIQCQVDSQVTMMFWYRQQPGQSLTLIATANQGSEATYESGFVIDKFPISRPNLTFSTLTVSNMSPEDSSIYLCSVERGLGLGTQYFGPGTRLLVL.

The V gene is TRBV4-2, the J gene TRBJ2-5; TRBD1 matches at 11 bases. Unmatched junction bases numbered 3, after V lost 0 bases and J lost 3 bases. Germline V CDR1 and CDR2: LGHNA, YNFKEQ. The CDR3 loop spans 16 amino acids. CDR3: CASSQEGTGGEETQYF. The DNA for the CDR3 is TGTGCCAGCAGCCAAGAAGGGACAGGGGGAGAAGAGACCCAGTACTTC.

This clonotype has at least ten counts. The chain is built from TRBV20-1 and TRBJ2-5, with D tentatively TRBD1 or TRBD2 (7 bases each). Germline CDR1 is DFQATT and CDR2 is SNEGSKA (reference sequence). The length of the CDR3 is 15 residues. V was trimmed by 5 bases and J by 1 base, leaving 17 bases between them. The CDR3 DNA is TGCAGTGCTCCGGGGGGACAGTCCTTCCAAGAGACCCAGTACTTC. Amino acid sequence: CSAPGGQSFQETQYF.

The chain carries TRBV7-2 and TRBJ1-5; D remains unclear. V was pared by 1 base and J by 6 bases, with 10 bases between. Germline CDR1 reads SGHTA; CDR2 reads FQGNSA. CDR3 length equals 14 residues. The CDR3 region is CASSLGGLGQPQHF. For the CDR3, the DNA is TGTGCCAGCAGCTTAGGAGGGTTAGGTCAGCCCCAGCATTTT.

On this clonotype: A much larger clone lies one base from this, so it may be a read error. The CDR3 bases are TGTGCCAGCAGCCAACAGGGGTTGGTGGCTGAAGCTTTCTTT. This codes for CASSQQGLVAEAFF. The chain recombines TRBV13 with TRBJ1-1; 7 nucleotides agree with TRBD1. The CDR3 is 14 residues long. V trimming: 5 bases; J trimming: 6 bases; junction bases outside the gene matches: 9. The germline gives CDR1 PRHDT, CDR2 FYEKMQ (reference sequence).

This clonotype was picked up many times. The chain joins TRBV7-9 to TRBJ2-3; 10 bases agree with TRBD2. The germline CDR1 and CDR2 sequences are SEHNR and FQNEAQ (reference sequence). The V segment lost 5 bases and the J segment 2 bases; nucleotides outside the gene matches: 7. The CDR3 spans 16 residues. Written as DNA, the CDR3 is TGTGCCAGCAGCAACGGACTAGCGGACCCCACAGATACGCAGTATTTT. Residues: CASSNGLADPTDTQYF.

The chain has TRBV18 and TRBJ2-7, with D uncertain. The germline V gene has CDR1 KGHSH and CDR2 LQKENI. The CDR3 runs 14 residues. V was trimmed by 3 bases and J by 4 bases, leaving 13 bases between them. CDR3 nucleotide sequence: TGTGCCAGCTCACCGCGCCAGGTTGATTACGAGCAGTACTTC. This encodes CASSPRQVDYEQYF.

The chain links TRBV23-1 to TRBJ1-1, with D perhaps TRBD1 (5 bases). TRBV23-1 has ORF status, its function being uncertain. The ends were cut back, 4 bases at V and 4 bases at J, with 13 bases in the middle. This CDR3 comprises 14 residues. CDR3 DNA sequence: TGCGCCAGCAGTCGAAGTCAGGGTGTCACTGAAGCTTTCTTT. It codes for CASSRSQGVTEAFF.

The V call is TRBV2, the J call TRBJ2-5; TRBD1 might be the D (5 bases). This CDR3 is 13 amino acids long. Trimming removed 5 bases at V and 3 bases at J, with 10 bases between. Germline V gene lookup returns CDR1 SNHLY and CDR2 FYNNEI. The CDR3 here is CASSLDRKETQYF. The CDR3 coding sequence is TGTGCCAGCAGTCTAGACAGAAAAGAGACCCAGTACTTC.

This clonotype was detected once. V gene TRBV24-1 combines with J gene TRBJ2-1; either TRBD1 or TRBD2 may supply D (5 bases each). Trimming left V 9 bases short and J 0 bases short, with 8 bases between. The CDR3 length is 13 residues. Germline V gene sequence: CDR1 KGHDR, CDR2 SFDVKD. The CDR3 loop reads CATQGPSYNEQFF. In DNA form, the CDR3 reads TGTGCCACCCAGGGACCCTCCTACAATGAGCAGTTCTTC.